The sequence of this T cell receptor (beta chain) was determined in a study of neurological immune-mediated disorders. As for the study in general: Among the 35 or so patients with multiple sclerosis, about 31 were relapsing-remitting, while 3 were secondary progressive. Study outcomes and limitations: When grouped phylogenetically, the repertoires of 18 of the 34 multiple sclerosis patients fell together in one related-CDR3 cluster, which is a possible signature. Levels of TCR clonal expansion peaked in HTLV-1-associated myelopathy and reached their lowest in multiple sclerosis, under those of healthy controls.

This clonotype was seen repeatedly, ten times or more. Its target is not known. PBMCs stored at -80 C, 2 million in total, were the source of the unsorted libraries. The CDR3 is 15 amino acids. Germline assignment: CDR1 MNHEY and CDR2 SVGAGI. Deletions cut 4 bases from V and 6 bases from J, with 18 bases between. TCRdb processed the 5' RACE reads anew with MiXCR; each CDR3 protein has one entry. The data hold about 33,000 distinct CDR3 sequences, with approximately 1.5% observed a single time. This receptor was taken from a woman aged 25-40 years with multiple sclerosis. J is TRBJ1-2 and V is TRBV6-5; the D gene is possibly TRBD1 (6 bases). The sample was PBMCs. This chain's CDR3 is CASSLLGGRLDGYTF. In DNA, the CDR3 is TGTGCCAGCAGTTTGTTGGGGGGCAGGCTCGATGGCTACACCTTC.